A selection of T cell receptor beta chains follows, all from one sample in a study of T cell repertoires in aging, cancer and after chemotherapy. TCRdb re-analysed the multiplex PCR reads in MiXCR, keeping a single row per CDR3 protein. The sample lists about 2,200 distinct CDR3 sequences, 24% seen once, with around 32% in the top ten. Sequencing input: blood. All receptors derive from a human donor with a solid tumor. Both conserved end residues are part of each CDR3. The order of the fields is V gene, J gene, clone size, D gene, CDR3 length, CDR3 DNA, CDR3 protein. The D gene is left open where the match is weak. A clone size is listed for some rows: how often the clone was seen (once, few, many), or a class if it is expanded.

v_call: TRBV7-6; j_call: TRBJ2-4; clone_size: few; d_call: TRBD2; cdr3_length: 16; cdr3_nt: TGTGCCAGCAGCTTAAAGCGCGGGGGGGCCGAAAACATTCAGTACTTC; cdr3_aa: CASSLKRGGAENIQYF
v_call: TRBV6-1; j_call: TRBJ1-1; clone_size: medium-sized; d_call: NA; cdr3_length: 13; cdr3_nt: TGTGCCAGCATGTTAAATGGGATCGCTGAAGCTTTCTTT; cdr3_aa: CASMLNGIAEAFF
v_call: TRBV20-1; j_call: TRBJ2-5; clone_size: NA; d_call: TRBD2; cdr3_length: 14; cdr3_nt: TGCAGTGCCGGTGCCGGGACTAACCAAGAGACCCAGTACTTC; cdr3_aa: CSAGAGTNQETQYF
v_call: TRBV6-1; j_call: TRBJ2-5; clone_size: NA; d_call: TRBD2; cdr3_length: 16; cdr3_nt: TGTGCCAGCAGTGAAGCGGCGGGGGGCGGGGTAGAGACCCAGTACTTC; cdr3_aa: CASSEAAGGGVETQYF
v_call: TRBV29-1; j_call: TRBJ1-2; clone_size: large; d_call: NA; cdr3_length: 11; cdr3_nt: TGCAGCGCCTCCTTGCACTATGGCTACACCTTC; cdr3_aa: CSASLHYGYTF
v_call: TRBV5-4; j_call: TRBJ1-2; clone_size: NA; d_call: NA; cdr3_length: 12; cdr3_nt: TGTGCCAGCCTAGGGCGGGGGTTTGGCTACACCTTC; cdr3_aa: CASLGRGFGYTF
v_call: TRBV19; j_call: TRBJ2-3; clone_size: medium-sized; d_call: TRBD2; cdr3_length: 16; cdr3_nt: TGTGCCAGTTTCCCCTCCCCGGGGCGGGGGGCGGATACGCAGTATTTT; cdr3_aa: CASFPSPGRGADTQYF
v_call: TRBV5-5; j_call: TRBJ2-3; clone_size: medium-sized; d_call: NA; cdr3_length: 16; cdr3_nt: TGTGCCAGCAGCTTGCAAGTTAGCATAGGCACAGATACGCAGTATTTT; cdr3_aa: CASSLQVSIGTDTQYF
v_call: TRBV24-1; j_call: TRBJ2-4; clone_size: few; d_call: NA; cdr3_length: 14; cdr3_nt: TGTGCCACCGCCGCGGCAGGGACCAAAAACATTCAGTACTTC; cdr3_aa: CATAAAGTKNIQYF
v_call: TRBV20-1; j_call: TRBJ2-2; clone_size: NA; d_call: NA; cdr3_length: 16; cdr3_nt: TGCAGTGCTAGAGTCTCCGGTGTCACGAACACCGGGGAGATGTTTTTT; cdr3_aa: CSARVSGVTNTGEMFF
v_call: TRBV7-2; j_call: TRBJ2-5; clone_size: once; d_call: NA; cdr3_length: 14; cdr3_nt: TGTGCCAGCAGCTTAGCGGGGGAACGGGAGACCCAGTACTTC; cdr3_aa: CASSLAGERETQYF
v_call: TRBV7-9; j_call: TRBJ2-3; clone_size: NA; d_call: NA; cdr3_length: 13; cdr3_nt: TGTGCCAGCAGCTTCGGGAATCGAGATACGCAGTATTTT; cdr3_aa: CASSFGNRDTQYF
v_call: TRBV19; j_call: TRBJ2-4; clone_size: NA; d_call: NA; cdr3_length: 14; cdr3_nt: TGTGCCAGTAGCCGAGACAGGGGAGGGGACTTTCAGTACTTC; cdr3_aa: CASSRDRGGDFQYF
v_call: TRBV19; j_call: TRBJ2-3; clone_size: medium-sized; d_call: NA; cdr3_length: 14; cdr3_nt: TGTGCCAGTAGACCCCCAGGGGGCACAGATACGCAGTATTTT; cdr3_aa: CASRPPGGTDTQYF
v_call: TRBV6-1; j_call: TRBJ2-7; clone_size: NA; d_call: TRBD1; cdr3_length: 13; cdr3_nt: TGTGCCAGCACCGGGACAGGGGTCTACGAGCAGTACTTC; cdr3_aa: CASTGTGVYEQYF
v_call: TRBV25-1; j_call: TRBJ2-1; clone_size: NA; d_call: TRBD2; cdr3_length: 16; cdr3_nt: TGTGCCAGCAGTGAATACACTAGCGGGGGGGCAAATGAGCAGTTCTTC; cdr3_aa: CASSEYTSGGANEQFF
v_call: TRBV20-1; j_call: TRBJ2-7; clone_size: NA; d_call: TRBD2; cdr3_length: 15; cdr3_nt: TGCAGTGCTGGCCGATCCGGGACTATTTCCTACGAGCAGTACTTC; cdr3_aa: CSAGRSGTISYEQYF
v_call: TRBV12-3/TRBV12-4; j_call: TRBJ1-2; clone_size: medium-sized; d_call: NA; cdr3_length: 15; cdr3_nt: TGTGCCAGCAGTTTGGGACATAACCGTGGGTATGGCTACACCTTC; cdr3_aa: CASSLGHNRGYGYTF
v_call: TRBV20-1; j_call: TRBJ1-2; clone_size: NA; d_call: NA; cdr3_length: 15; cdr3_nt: TGCAGTGCTAGAGTTTTTGACAGCGATAACTATGGCTACACCTTC; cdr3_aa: CSARVFDSDNYGYTF
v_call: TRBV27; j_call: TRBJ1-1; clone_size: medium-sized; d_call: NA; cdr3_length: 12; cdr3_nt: TGTGCCAGCAGTTTAGGGGGGCGAGAAGCTTTCTTT; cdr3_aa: CASSLGGREAFF
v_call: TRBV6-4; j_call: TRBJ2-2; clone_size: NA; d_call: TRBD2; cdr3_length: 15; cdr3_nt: TGTGCCAGCAGTGACTCTAGCGGGGATACCGGGGAGCTGTTTTTT; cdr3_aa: CASSDSSGDTGELFF
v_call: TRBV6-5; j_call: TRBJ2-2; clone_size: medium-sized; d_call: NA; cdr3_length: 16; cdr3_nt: TGTGCCAGCAGTCACGTGGAGTGGGTGAACACCGGGGAGCTGTTTTTT; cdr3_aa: CASSHVEWVNTGELFF
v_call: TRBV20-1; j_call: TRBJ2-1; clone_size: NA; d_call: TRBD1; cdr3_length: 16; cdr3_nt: TGCAGTGCTAGAGATCCCGGGACAGGGGGTGGGAATGAGCAGTTCTTC; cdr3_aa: CSARDPGTGGGNEQFF
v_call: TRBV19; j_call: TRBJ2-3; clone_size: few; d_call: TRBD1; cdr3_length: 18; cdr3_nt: TGTGCCAGTAGTTTCGAAAACCCTAGACAGGGGATCCAAGATACGCAGTATTTT; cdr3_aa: CASSFENPRQGIQDTQYF
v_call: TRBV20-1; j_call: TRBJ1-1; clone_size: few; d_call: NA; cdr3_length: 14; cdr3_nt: TGCAGTGCTAGGTACCCTGGCATGAACACTGAAGCTTTCTTT; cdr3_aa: CSARYPGMNTEAFF
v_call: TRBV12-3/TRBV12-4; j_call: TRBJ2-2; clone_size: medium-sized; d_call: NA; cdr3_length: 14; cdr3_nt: TGTGCCAGCAGTTTATTTGTAGCCACCGGGGAGCTGTTTTTT; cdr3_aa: CASSLFVATGELFF
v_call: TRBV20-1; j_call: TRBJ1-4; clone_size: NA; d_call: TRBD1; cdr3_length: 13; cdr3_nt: TGCAGTGCGTCGACAGGGGAGAATAAAAAACTGTTTTTT; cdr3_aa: CSASTGENKKLFF
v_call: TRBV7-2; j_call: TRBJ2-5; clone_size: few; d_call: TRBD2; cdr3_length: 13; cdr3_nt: TGTGCCAGCAGCTTAACGGGGGGGGAGACCCAGTACTTC; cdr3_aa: CASSLTGGETQYF
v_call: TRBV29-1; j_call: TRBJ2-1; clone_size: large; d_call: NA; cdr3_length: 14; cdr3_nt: TGCAGCGTTGAGAGGGGGCGGGGGGATAGTGAGCAGTTCTTC; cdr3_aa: CSVERGRGDSEQFF
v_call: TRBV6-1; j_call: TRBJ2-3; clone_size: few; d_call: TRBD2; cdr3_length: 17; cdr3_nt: TGTGCCAGCAGTGAATTTGGAACGGGGGGGCTTAGAGATACGCAGTATTTT; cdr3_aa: CASSEFGTGGLRDTQYF
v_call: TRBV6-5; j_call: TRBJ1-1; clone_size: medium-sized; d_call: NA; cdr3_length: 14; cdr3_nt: TGTGCCAGCAGTTTTCGGGGAACGGTCACTGAAGCTTTCTTT; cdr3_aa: CASSFRGTVTEAFF
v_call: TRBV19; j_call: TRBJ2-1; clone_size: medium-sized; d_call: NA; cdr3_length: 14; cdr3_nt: TGTGCCAGTAGATTCCTCGGGAACTACAATGAGCAGTTCTTC; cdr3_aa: CASRFLGNYNEQFF
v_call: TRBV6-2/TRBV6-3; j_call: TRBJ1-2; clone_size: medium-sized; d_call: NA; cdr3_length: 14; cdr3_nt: TGTGCCAGCAGTCGGGACCCGGAGGGCTATGGCTACACCTTC; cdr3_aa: CASSRDPEGYGYTF
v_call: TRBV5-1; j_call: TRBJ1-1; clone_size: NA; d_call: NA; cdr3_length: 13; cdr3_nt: TGCGCCAGCAGCTACAGTACCAGCACTGAAGCTTTCTTT; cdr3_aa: CASSYSTSTEAFF
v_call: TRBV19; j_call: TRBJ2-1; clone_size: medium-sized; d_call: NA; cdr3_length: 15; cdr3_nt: TGTGCCAGTAGTATATGGGGACTCAAAGGGAATGAGCAGTTCTTC; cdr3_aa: CASSIWGLKGNEQFF
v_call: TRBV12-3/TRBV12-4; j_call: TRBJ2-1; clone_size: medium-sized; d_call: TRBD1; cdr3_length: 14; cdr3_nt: TGTGCCAGCAGTTTGGACAGGGTAGGGAATGAGCAGTTCTTC; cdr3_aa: CASSLDRVGNEQFF
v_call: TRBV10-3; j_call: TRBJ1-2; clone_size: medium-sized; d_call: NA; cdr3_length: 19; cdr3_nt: TGTGCCATCCAAGATCTCCTCGGGGGGGGCAGGACCTCTAACTATGGCTACACCTTC; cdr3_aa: CAIQDLLGGGRTSNYGYTF
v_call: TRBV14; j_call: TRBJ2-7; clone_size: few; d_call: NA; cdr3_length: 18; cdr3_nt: TGTGCCAGCAGCCGGCCAAAATCCATCGGGGGGCCCGACTACGAGCAGTACTTC; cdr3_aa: CASSRPKSIGGPDYEQYF
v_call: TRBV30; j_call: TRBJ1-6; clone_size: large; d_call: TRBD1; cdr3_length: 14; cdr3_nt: TGTGCCTGGGTACCGACAGGGTATAATTCACCCCTCCACTTT; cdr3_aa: CAWVPTGYNSPLHF
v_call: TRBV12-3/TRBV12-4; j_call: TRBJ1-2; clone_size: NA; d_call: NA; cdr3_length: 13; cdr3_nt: TGTGCCAGCACCCTACGGAGGGGCTATGGCTACACCTTC; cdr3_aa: CASTLRRGYGYTF
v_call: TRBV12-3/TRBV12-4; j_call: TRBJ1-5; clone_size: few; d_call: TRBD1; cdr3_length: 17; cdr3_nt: TGTGCCAGCAGTTGGAACTCCGGGACAGGGAATCGTCAGCCCCAGCATTTT; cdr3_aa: CASSWNSGTGNRQPQHF